Below, 10 T cell receptor beta chains from the same sample are listed, as sequenced in a study of CD8 T cells in Susac syndrome. Roughly 0.45 to 1 ug RNA was reverse transcribed with random hexamers. TCRdb recomputed calls from the immunoSEQ multiplex PCR reads with MiXCR, one row per CDR3 protein. This table holds 150,000 to 200,000 distinct CDR3 sequences, roughly 94% found once. The sample consisted of CD4+ T cells from PBMCs. Receptors originate from a human donor with Susac syndrome.

V is TRBV20-1 and J is TRBJ1-5; no definite D call. Trimming removed 6 bases from V and 0 bases from J, with 12 bases in between. CDR1 DFQATT and CDR2 SNEGSKA come from the germline V gene (reference sequence). The CDR3 length is 14 residues. CDR3 residues: CSAREGSSNQPQHF. The CDR3 coding sequence is TGCAGTGCCCGGGAGGGAAGTAGCAATCAGCCCCAGCATTTT.

The chain carries TRBV12-3 or TRBV12-4 and TRBJ1-1; weak D call: TRBD1 (6 bases). CDR3 size: 14 residues. Deletions cut 8 bases from V and 6 bases from J, with 19 bases between. The CDR3, as DNA: TGTGCCAGCTGCACCCGGGATAGGGGGTCTGAAGCTTTCTTT. It is translated as CASCTRDRGSEAFF.

CDR3 residues: CASRSGTGNNSPLHF. The CDR3 DNA follows: TGCGCCAGCAGGTCCGGGACAGGGAATAATTCACCCCTCCACTTT. The rearrangement uses TRBV5-1 and TRBJ1-6, with TRBD1 matching over 9 bases. The CDR3 has 15 residues. V lost 5 bases and J lost 5; bases outside the gene matches: 5. Germline V gene sequence: CDR1 SGHRS, CDR2 YFSETQ.

The sample holds one count of this clonotype. The genes are TRBV9 and TRBJ2-1; 10 positions agree with TRBD2. The CDR3 runs 17 residues. CDR1 SGDLS and CDR2 YYNGEE come from the germline V gene. V shed 2 bases, J shed 2 bases, and the junction held 7 bases outside the gene matches. The CDR3 loop is CASSVDSTSGAYNEQFF. The CDR3 nucleotides read TGTGCCAGCAGCGTTGATTCCACTAGCGGGGCCTACAATGAGCAGTTCTTC.

The gene calls are TRBV5-6 and TRBJ2-3; a possible D gene is TRBD2 (6 bases). V lost 4 bases, J lost 1 base, and 16 bases lay in between. This CDR3 comprises 16 residues. Per the germline V gene, CDR1 is SGHDT and CDR2 is YYEEEE. The CDR3 nucleotides read TGTGCCAGCAGCCCGGGACTCCGCTCTGGCACAGATACGCAGTATTTT. Its protein is CASSPGLRSGTDTQYF. Looking up the rest from reference TRBV5-6 and TRBJ2-3 gives the full variable domain: DAGVTQSPTHLIKTRGQQVTLRCSPKSGHDTVSWYQQALGQGPQFIFQYYEEEERQRGNFPDRFSGHQFPNYSSELNVNALLLGDSALYLCASSPGLRSGTDTQYFGPGTRLTVL.

The J gene is TRBJ1-5, the V gene TRBV4-1; TRBD1 might be the D (6 bases). CDR1 is MGHRA and CDR2 is YSYEKL in the germline V gene. The CDR3 contains 14 residues. The ends were cut back, 0 bases at V and 11 bases at J, with 14 bases in the middle. The CDR3 is CASSQDRTGQTQHF. The CDR3 region has the DNA TGCGCCAGCAGCCAAGATCGTACTGGACAGACCCAGCATTTT.

The J gene is TRBJ2-7, the V gene TRBV6-5, with no clear D. Trimming removed 5 bases from V and 0 bases from J, with 14 bases in between. Looked up from germline, CDR1 is MNHEY and CDR2 is SVGAGI. The CDR3 extends over 15 amino acids. CDR3 coding DNA: TGTGCCAGCAGTCCGACGGATCTTAGCTCCTACGAGCAGTACTTC. Translation gives CASSPTDLSSYEQYF.

The chain carries TRBV5-1 and TRBJ2-7; possible D gene TRBD1, 6 bases. V was clipped by 1 base and J by 6 bases, with 8 bases between them. The CDR3 totals 12 residues. The germline V gene encodes CDR1 SGHRS and CDR2 YFSETQ. DNA for the CDR3: TGCGCCAGCAGCTTGTCAGGGGTCGAGCAGTACTTC. Residues: CASSLSGVEQYF.

The chain joins TRBV10-3 to TRBJ2-7; D possibly matches TRBD1 or TRBD2 (7 bases each). Trimming shortened V by 0 bases and J by 0 bases, and 12 bases separated the two germline ends. Germline V gene lookup returns CDR1 ENHRY and CDR2 SYGVKD. This CDR3 is built from 16 residues. The CDR3 loop reads CAISESPGGASYEQYF. CDR3 bases: TGTGCCATCAGTGAGTCGCCAGGGGGGGCCTCCTACGAGCAGTACTTC.

The rearrangement links TRBV2 to TRBJ2-3; the D is unclear. This CDR3 is built from 12 residues. Between the trimmed V and J ends, which lost 7 bases and 0 bases, there was a span of 5 bases. The V gene's germline CDR1 is SNHLY and CDR2 FYNNEI. The CDR3 reads CASTTSTDTQYF. CDR3 nucleotides: TGTGCCAGCACCACGAGCACAGATACGCAGTATTTT. Complete variable domain (other parts from reference TRBV2 and TRBJ2-3): EPEVTQTPSHQVTQMGQEVILRCVPISNHLYFYWYRQILGQKVEFLVSFYNNEISEKSEIFDDQFSVERPDGSNFTLKIRSTKLEDSAMYFCASTTSTDTQYFGPGTRLTVL.